This entry describes one T cell receptor beta chain. The target antigen is unknown. Between the trimmed V and J ends, which lost 4 bases and 0 bases, there was a span of 6 bases. Germline V gene data show CDR1 as MNHEY and CDR2 as SMNVEV (reference sequence). The length of the CDR3 is 13 residues. TCRdb's copy holds only in-frame clones and misses some; the assay was immunoSEQ multiplex PCR. The repertoire holds about 73,000 clones, with 80% to 90% as singletons. This sample is drawn from a study of OX40 agonist ivuxolimab in advanced cancers. Across the study: People who had prior anti-PD-1, anti-PD-L1 or anti-CTLA-4 therapy could take part, and under 45% had some. Study outcomes and limitations: Averaging showed that CD8+ T cells had more expanded clones than CD4+ did.

The starting material was CD4+ or CD8+ T cells sorted from blood, obtained in a trial of the OX40 agonist ivuxolimab. The source is an adult with an advanced solid tumor such as melanoma, head and neck, liver or kidney cancer. This chain uses TRBV27 with TRBJ1-1; D is undetermined. In DNA, the CDR3 is TGTGCCAGCAGTTCTGTTGTGAACACTGAAGCTTTCTTT. This sequence encodes CASSSVVNTEAFF.